This T cell receptor (beta chain) came from a study of cytotoxic CD8 clonotypes in ibrutinib-treated CLL. Across the whole study: In all, roughly 11 patients were relapsed/refractory, some 14 were treatment-naive and roughly 18 were IGHV unmutated. By median roughly 74 months, 12 had progressed and approximately 15 stayed remitted; responses had been 2 complete and 24 partial. Overall study results and limits: With treatment, public clonotypes, which were uncommon, either contracted or remained stable. Sustained-remission patients were sampled at one set of times and progressing patients at different ones.

Concerning this clone: Its specificity is not known.

The assay was immunoSEQ multiplex PCR, and TCRdb's table has in-frame clones only and misses some. Here the sample spans roughly 250,000 clones, roughly 70% being singletons. The V segment lost 5 bases and the J segment 5 bases; nucleotides outside the gene matches: 6. This CDR3 is built from 16 residues. Germline CDR1 and CDR2: MNHEY and SMNVEV (reference sequence). The chain has TRBV27 and TRBJ2-2; TRBD2 matches at 12 bases. The sequence was collected from a human donor with chronic lymphocytic leukemia. The sequencing here drew on PBMCs, taken after 24 months of ibrutinib treatment. The CDR3 sequence: CASSPGLAGLTGELFF. As DNA, the CDR3 is TGTGCCAGCAGTCCAGGACTAGCGGGATTGACCGGGGAGCTGTTTTTT.